These 24 T cell receptor beta chains originate from one sample sequenced in a study of early T cells in non-severe SARS-CoV-2 infection. TCRdb reanalysed the 5' RACE reads using MiXCR and keeps one entry per CDR3 protein. The table lists more than 85,000 distinct CDR3 sequences, roughly 15% of them singletons, with 1.3% in the top ten. The source material was whole blood. Source of these receptors: an adult who was a healthcare worker with PCR-confirmed SARS-CoV-2 infection or an uninfected control (not recorded which).

This clonotype was observed many times. The V and J genes are TRBV11-2 and TRBJ2-1, with no clear D. The CDR3 has 14 residues. Germline-derived CDR1 and CDR2 are SGHAT and FQNNGV. Trimming removed 5 bases at V and 5 bases at J, with 13 bases between. The CDR3 nucleotides are TGTGCCAGCAGCGTTAGGACGTCGAACAATGAGCAGTTCTTC. This codes for CASSVRTSNNEQFF.

The J gene is TRBJ2-5, the V gene TRBV19; 9 bases are shared with TRBD2. This CDR3 has 16 residues. V shed 2 bases, J shed 3 bases, and the junction held 7 bases outside the gene matches. Germline assignment: CDR1 LNHDA and CDR2 SQIVND (reference sequence). Here the CDR3 DNA reads TGTGCCAGTAGTATAAGGACTAGCGATCGGGAAGAGACCCAGTACTTC. It is translated as CASSIRTSDREETQYF.

This clonotype showed up many times. The CDR3 spells CASSLVREVGNEQFF. The CDR3 coding sequence is TGTGCCAGCAGCTTAGTCAGGGAAGTGGGCAATGAGCAGTTCTTC. V and J are TRBV5-4 and TRBJ2-1; D perhaps matches TRBD1 (5 bases). The CDR3 runs to 15 residues. The germline V gene encodes CDR1 SGHNT and CDR2 YYREEE (reference sequence). V dropped 2 bases and J dropped 6 bases, with 15 bases sitting between them. Drawing the rest from reference TRBV5-4 and TRBJ2-1, the complete variable domain is ETGVTQSPTHLIKTRGQQVTLRCSSQSGHNTVSWYQQALGQGPQFIFQYYREEENGRGNFPPRFSGLQFPNYSSELNVNALELDDSALYLCASSLVREVGNEQFFGPGTRLTVL.

This clonotype was seen more than once but under ten times. V is TRBV14 and J is TRBJ2-7; possibly TRBD1 or TRBD2 for D (5 bases each). This CDR3 has 15 residues. Per the germline V gene, CDR1 is SGHDN and CDR2 is FVKESK. The germline V and J ends were trimmed by 4 bases and 2 bases, with 15 bases remaining between them. The CDR3 reads CASSRSEGTAYEQYF. The CDR3 bases are TGTGCCAGCAGCCGCAGTGAGGGGACCGCCTACGAGCAGTACTTC.

The table lists this clonotype with many counts. The rearrangement uses TRBV11-2 and TRBJ2-1, with a possible D match to TRBD1 (6 bases). CDR1 and CDR2 from the germline V gene are SGHAT and FQNNGV. The germline V and J ends were trimmed by 4 bases and 0 bases, with 13 bases remaining between them. The CDR3 has 16 amino acids. The CDR3 DNA reads TGTGCCAGCAGCTCCTACGGACAGAGCTCCTACAATGAGCAGTTCTTC. It codes for CASSSYGQSSYNEQFF.

This clonotype was seen a single time. The chain has TRBV7-8 and TRBJ1-3; possible D gene TRBD1, 5 bases. Trimming shortened V by 5 bases and J by 5 bases, and 19 bases separated the two germline ends. Germline V gene data show CDR1 as SGHVS and CDR2 as FQNEAQ. The length of the CDR3 is 16 residues. The chain's CDR3 is CASSSSRTTIRNTIYF. The CDR3 DNA follows: TGTGCCAGCAGCAGTTCCAGGACAACGATACGAAACACCATATATTTT.

This chain uses TRBV7-2 with TRBJ2-1; 8 nucleotides match TRBD2. The V segment lost 2 bases and the J segment 7 bases; nucleotides outside the gene matches: 7. The CDR3 runs to 15 residues. Germline V lookup: CDR1 SGHTA, CDR2 FQGNSA. The CDR3 spells CASSLNRVAGNEQFF. The DNA of the CDR3 is TGTGCCAGCAGCTTAAACCGGGTAGCGGGAAATGAGCAGTTCTTC.

This clonotype has more than one count but fewer than ten. This chain joins TRBV20-1 and TRBJ1-5, with 7 bases lining up with TRBD1. Per the germline V gene, CDR1 is DFQATT and CDR2 is SNEGSKA (reference sequence). The CDR3 has 15 residues. J gave up 2 bases and V 0 bases, and 4 bases lay outside the gene matches. The DNA for the CDR3 is TGCAGTGCTAGAGATAGGGGGCTAGGCAATCAGCCCCAGCATTTT. Translated: CSARDRGLGNQPQHF.

The table lists this clonotype with many counts. The rearrangement uses TRBV20-1 and TRBJ2-7; tentatively, D is TRBD1 or TRBD2 (6 bases each). The CDR3 consists of 14 residues. Germline V gene sequence: CDR1 DFQATT, CDR2 SNEGSKA (reference sequence). Deletions cut 5 bases from V and 0 bases from J, with 14 bases between. The CDR3 loop reads CSALQGGDSYEQYF. In DNA form, the CDR3 reads TGCAGTGCTCTACAGGGAGGAGACTCCTACGAGCAGTACTTC.

The rearrangement links TRBV12-3 or TRBV12-4 to TRBJ2-1, with 9 bases lining up with TRBD1. With 3 bases clipped from V and 8 bases from J, the junction kept 5 bases outside the gene matches. CDR3 length: 14 residues. The CDR3 is CASSLRGTGHEQFF. The CDR3 DNA is TGTGCCAGCAGTTTGAGGGGGACAGGGCATGAGCAGTTCTTC.

This rearrangement joins TRBV6-1 to TRBJ1-2; tentatively, D is TRBD1 (6 bases). In germline, CDR1 is MNHNS, CDR2 SASEGT. The CDR3 runs 17 residues. Trimming took 10 bases from V and 4 from J, leaving 28 bases between them. In DNA form, the CDR3 reads TGTGCCACCCCGGTACAGGGAGTTCCTTACGGCCTCTATGGCTACACCTTC. Its translation is CATPVQGVPYGLYGYTF.

This clonotype was picked up a small number of times. This rearrangement joins TRBV7-6 to TRBJ2-2; maybe TRBD1 (7 bases). CDR1 is SGHVS, CDR2 FNYEAQ, per germline. Trimming stripped 3 bases from V and 5 bases from J, with 13 bases between. The CDR3 contains 15 residues. The CDR3 DNA is TGTGCCAGCAGCTTGGCGCAGGGGGGTACCGGGGAGCTGTTTTTT. Its translation: CASSLAQGGTGELFF.

This clonotype was detected only a few times. The chain combines TRBV20-1 with TRBJ2-1, with no clear D. Germline V CDR1 and CDR2: DFQATT, SNEGSKA (reference sequence). V lost 8 bases and J lost 4, with 12 bases in between. The CDR3 consists of 12 residues. CDR3 residues: CSPLAMYNEQFF. The CDR3 nucleotides read TGCAGTCCATTAGCTATGTACAATGAGCAGTTCTTC.

The CDR3: CASSLRPNSNQPQHF. The DNA for the CDR3 is TGTGCCAGCAGCTTGCGTCCAAATAGCAATCAGCCCCAGCATTTT. The chain combines TRBV5-5 with TRBJ1-5; D is undetermined. The length of the CDR3 is 15 residues. The germline gives CDR1 SGHKS, CDR2 YYEKEE (reference sequence). The ends were cut back, 1 base at V and 0 bases at J, with 8 bases in the middle.

This clonotype has a handful of counts. The chain combines TRBV7-2 with TRBJ2-6; 9 positions agree with TRBD2. The CDR3 totals 19 residues. The ends lost 1 base at V and 1 base at J; junction bases unmatched: 8. From germline, CDR1 is SGHTA and CDR2 FQGNSA. The CDR3 loop reads CASSLDYLAGLSGANVLTF. As DNA, the CDR3 is TGTGCCAGCAGCTTAGATTATCTAGCGGGGTTATCTGGGGCCAACGTCCTGACTTTC.

This clonotype came up many times. The rearrangement joins TRBV4-3 to TRBJ2-1; 7 bases agree with TRBD1. This CDR3 is 17 amino acids long. Per the germline V gene, CDR1 is LGHNA and CDR2 is YSLEER. After removal of 4 bases from V and 7 bases from J, the junction contained 16 bases not matched to a gene. The CDR3 DNA follows: TGCGCCAGCAGCCTTTACCGGGACAGCCTTTTTTCAAATGAGCAGTTCTTC. It is translated as CASSLYRDSLFSNEQFF.

This clonotype was observed a handful of times. The V and J genes are TRBV2 and TRBJ2-2; D may be TRBD1 (6 bases). Trimming took off 5 bases at V and 3 bases at J, with 16 bases between the two ends. CDR3 size: 16 residues. Germline V gives CDR1 SNHLY, CDR2 FYNNEI. This CDR3 reads CASSRLQGWDTGELFF. The CDR3 bases are TGTGCCAGCAGTAGATTGCAGGGGTGGGACACCGGGGAGCTGTTTTTT.

This clonotype was recorded at least ten times. This chain links TRBV5-6 with TRBJ1-3; D remains unclear. Trimming left V 4 bases short and J 5 bases short, with 7 bases between. Germline V gene lookup returns CDR1 SGHDT and CDR2 YYEEEE. This CDR3 has 12 amino acids. The CDR3 bases are TGTGCCAGCAGCCCTGGACGAAACACCATATATTTT. Translation gives CASSPGRNTIYF.

The CDR3 DNA sequence: TGTGCCAGCGCCCCAGGACAGGAGTGGTACAATGAGCAGTTCTTC. It translates to CASAPGQEWYNEQFF. This chain joins TRBV6-2 or TRBV6-3 and TRBJ2-1; TRBD1 matches 7 bases. This CDR3 is built from 15 residues. The junction had 11 bases not matched to a gene; V was cut back by 8 bases and J by 4 bases. Looked up from germline, CDR1 is MNHEY and CDR2 is SVGEGT.

This clonotype was seen a few times. The chain is built from TRBV29-1 and TRBJ1-5; D uncertain. Between the trimmed V and J ends, which lost 6 bases and 0 bases, there was a span of 9 bases. Germline assignment: CDR1 SQVTM and CDR2 ANQGSEA. The CDR3 runs to 13 residues. This chain's CDR3 is CSVRADSNQPQHF. DNA for the CDR3: TGCAGCGTCCGAGCGGATAGCAATCAGCCCCAGCATTTT. Drawing the rest from reference TRBV29-1 and TRBJ1-5, the complete variable domain is SAVISQKPSRDICQRGTSLTIQCQVDSQVTMMFWYRQQPGQSLTLIATANQGSEATYESGFVIDKFPISRPNLTFSTLTVSNMSPEDSSIYLCSVRADSNQPQHFGDGTRLSIL.

The V and J genes are TRBV20-1 and TRBJ2-1; TRBD2 might be the D (5 bases). Per the germline V gene, CDR1 is DFQATT and CDR2 is SNEGSKA (reference sequence). V lost 6 bases, J lost 7 bases, and 16 bases lay in between. This CDR3 is 13 amino acids long. CDR3 nucleotides: TGCAGTGCAGCCCCTAACCCGGGGAATGAGCAGTTCTTC. Its translation is CSAAPNPGNEQFF.

Only a few counts were recorded for this clonotype. The J gene is TRBJ2-1, the V gene TRBV11-2; possible D gene TRBD1, 7 bases. The germline V gene encodes CDR1 SGHAT and CDR2 FQNNGV. The CDR3 consists of 16 residues. Trimming pared 3 bases from V and 0 bases from J, leaving 12 bases between. The DNA for the CDR3 is TGTGCCAGCAGCTTTCGCGGGGACAGCTCCTACAATGAGCAGTTCTTC. It yields the protein CASSFRGDSSYNEQFF. Variable domain in full (rest from reference TRBV11-2 and TRBJ2-1): EAGVAQSPRYKIIEKRQSVAFWCNPISGHATLYWYQQILGQGPKLLIQFQNNGVVDDSQLPKDRFSAERLKGVDSTLKIQPAKLEDSAVYLCASSFRGDSSYNEQFFGPGTRLTVL.

This clonotype was observed a few times. V usage is TRBV6-1 and J usage is TRBJ1-1; 8 bases map to TRBD1. Germline V gene lookup returns CDR1 MNHNS and CDR2 SASEGT. The CDR3 runs to 14 residues. With V trimmed by 9 bases and J by 5 bases, 11 bases remained unmatched. CDR3 nucleotides: TGTGCCAGTCTAACTCAACAGGGGGGGACTGAAGCTTTCTTT. It translates to CASLTQQGGTEAFF.

A few counts support this clonotype. The chain recombines TRBV5-6 with TRBJ2-3; tentatively, D is TRBD1 (6 bases). V dropped 2 bases and J dropped 0 bases, with 13 bases sitting between them. Germline CDR1 reads SGHDT; CDR2 reads YYEEEE. The CDR3 runs 16 residues. This chain's CDR3 is CASSFFRDKSTDTQYF. The CDR3 DNA sequence: TGTGCCAGCAGCTTTTTTCGGGACAAAAGCACAGATACGCAGTATTTT.